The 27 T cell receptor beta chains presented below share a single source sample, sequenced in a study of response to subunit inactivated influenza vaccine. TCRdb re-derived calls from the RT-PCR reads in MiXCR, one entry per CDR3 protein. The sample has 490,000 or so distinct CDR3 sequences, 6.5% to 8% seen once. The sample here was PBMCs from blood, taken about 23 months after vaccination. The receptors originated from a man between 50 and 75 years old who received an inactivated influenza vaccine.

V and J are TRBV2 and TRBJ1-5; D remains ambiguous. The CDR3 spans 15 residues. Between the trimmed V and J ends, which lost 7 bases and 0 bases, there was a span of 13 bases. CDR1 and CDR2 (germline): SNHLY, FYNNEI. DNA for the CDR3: TGTGCCAGCAAAGCCGCCGGAGGTAGCAATCAGCCCCAGCATTTT. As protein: CASKAAGGSNQPQHF.

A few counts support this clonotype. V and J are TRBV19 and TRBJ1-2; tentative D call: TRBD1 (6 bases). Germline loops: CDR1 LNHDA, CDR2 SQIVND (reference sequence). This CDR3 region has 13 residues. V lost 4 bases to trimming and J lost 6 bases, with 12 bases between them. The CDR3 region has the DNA TGTGCCAGTAGTAGCCAGGGGATCGATGGCTACACCTTC. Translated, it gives CASSSQGIDGYTF. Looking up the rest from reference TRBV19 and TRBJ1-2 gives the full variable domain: DGGITQSPKYLFRKEGQNVTLSCEQNLNHDAMYWYRQDPGQGLRLIYYSQIVNDFQKGDIAEGYSVSREKKESFPLTVTSAQKNPTAFYLCASSSQGIDGYTFGSGTRLTVV.

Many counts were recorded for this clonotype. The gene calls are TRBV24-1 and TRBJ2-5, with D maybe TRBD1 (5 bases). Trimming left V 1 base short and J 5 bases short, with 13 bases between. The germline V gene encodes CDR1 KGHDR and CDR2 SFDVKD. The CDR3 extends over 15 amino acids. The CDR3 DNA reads TGTGCCACCAGTGATTTTGGGCAGGGTCGGGAGACCCAGTACTTC. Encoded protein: CATSDFGQGRETQYF.

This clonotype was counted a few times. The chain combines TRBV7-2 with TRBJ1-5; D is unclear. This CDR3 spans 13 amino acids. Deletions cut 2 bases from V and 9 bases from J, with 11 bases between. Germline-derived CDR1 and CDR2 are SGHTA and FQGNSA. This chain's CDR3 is CASSLSGSLPQHF. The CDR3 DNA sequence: TGTGCCAGCAGCTTATCCGGGAGCTTGCCCCAGCATTTT.

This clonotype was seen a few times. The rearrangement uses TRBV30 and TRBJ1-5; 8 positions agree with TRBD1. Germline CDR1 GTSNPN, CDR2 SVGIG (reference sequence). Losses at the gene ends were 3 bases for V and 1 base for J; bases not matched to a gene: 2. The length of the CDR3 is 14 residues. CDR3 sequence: CAWRDRGSNQPQHF. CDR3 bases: TGTGCCTGGAGAGACAGGGGAAGCAATCAGCCCCAGCATTTT. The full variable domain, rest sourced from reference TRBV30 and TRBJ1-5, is SQTIHQWPATLVQPVGSPLSLECTVEGTSNPNLYWYRQAAGRGLQLLFYSVGIGQISSEVPQNLSASRPQDRQFILSSKKLLLSDSGFYLCAWRDRGSNQPQHFGDGTRLSIL.

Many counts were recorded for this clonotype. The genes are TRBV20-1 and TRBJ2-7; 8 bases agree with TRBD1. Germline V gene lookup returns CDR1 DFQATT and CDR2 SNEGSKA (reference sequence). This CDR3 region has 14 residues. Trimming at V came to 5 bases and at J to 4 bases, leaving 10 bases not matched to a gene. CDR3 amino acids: CSARDRQYPYEQYF. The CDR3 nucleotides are TGCAGTGCTCGGGACAGGCAATACCCTTACGAGCAGTACTTC.

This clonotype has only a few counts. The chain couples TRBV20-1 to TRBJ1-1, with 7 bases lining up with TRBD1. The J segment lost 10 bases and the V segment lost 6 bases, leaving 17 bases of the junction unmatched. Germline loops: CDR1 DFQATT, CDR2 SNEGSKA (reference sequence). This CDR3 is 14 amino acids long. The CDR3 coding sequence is TGCAGTGCGAGGGGGCAACAGGGCCCGGGGGGAGCTTTCTTT. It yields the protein CSARGQQGPGGAFF.

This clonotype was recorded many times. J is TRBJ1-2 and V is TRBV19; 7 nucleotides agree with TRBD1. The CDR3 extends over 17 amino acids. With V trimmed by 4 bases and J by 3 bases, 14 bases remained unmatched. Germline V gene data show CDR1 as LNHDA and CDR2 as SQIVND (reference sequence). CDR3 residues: CASSRRDSRRLDYGYTF. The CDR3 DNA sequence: TGTGCCAGTAGTAGGAGGGACAGTCGGCGGTTAGACTATGGCTACACCTTC.

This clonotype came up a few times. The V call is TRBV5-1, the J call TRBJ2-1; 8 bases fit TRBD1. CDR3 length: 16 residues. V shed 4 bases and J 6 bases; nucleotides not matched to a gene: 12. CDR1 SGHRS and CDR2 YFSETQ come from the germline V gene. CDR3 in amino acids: CASSRTLGQVLNEQFF. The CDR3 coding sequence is TGCGCCAGCAGCCGAACCCTGGGACAGGTTCTCAATGAGCAGTTCTTC.

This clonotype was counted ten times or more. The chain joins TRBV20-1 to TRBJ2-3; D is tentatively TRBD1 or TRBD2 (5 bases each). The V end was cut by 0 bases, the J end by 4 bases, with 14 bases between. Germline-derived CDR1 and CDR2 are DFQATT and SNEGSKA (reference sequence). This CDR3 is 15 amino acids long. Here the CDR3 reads CSARDARDPADTQYF. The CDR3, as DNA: TGCAGTGCTAGAGATGCGAGGGACCCGGCAGATACGCAGTATTTT.

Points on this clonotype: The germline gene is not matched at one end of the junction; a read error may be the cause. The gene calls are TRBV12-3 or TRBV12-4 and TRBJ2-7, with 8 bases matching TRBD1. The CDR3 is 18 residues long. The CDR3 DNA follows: TGTACCAGCTGTTTGTCGGGGGCACGACAGGGGATGCCCAGGGAGCAGTACTTC. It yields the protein CTSCLSGARQGMPREQYF.

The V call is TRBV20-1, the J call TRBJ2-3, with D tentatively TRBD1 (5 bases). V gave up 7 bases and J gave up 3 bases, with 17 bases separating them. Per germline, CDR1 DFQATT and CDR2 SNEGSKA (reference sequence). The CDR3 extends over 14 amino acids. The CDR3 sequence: CSVWTLSVTDTQYF. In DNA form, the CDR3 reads TGCAGTGTTTGGACACTATCGGTAACAGATACGCAGTATTTT.

CDR3 nucleotides: TGTGCCAGCAGCTTAGTAGTAACGAGGACTCTGTACTTC. It yields the protein CASSLVVTRTLYF. This chain joins TRBV11-2 and TRBJ2-5, with a weak D call TRBD2 (5 bases). Germline CDR1 and CDR2: SGHAT and FQNNGV. The V gene lost 1 base and the J gene lost 13 bases, with 16 bases spanning the gap. This CDR3 spans 13 amino acids.

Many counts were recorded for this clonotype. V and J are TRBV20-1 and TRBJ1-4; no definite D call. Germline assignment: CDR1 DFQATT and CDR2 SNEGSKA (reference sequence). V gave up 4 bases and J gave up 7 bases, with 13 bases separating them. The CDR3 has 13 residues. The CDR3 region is CSATRMRGEKLFF. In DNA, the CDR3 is TGCAGTGCTACCAGGATGCGTGGTGAAAAACTGTTTTTT.

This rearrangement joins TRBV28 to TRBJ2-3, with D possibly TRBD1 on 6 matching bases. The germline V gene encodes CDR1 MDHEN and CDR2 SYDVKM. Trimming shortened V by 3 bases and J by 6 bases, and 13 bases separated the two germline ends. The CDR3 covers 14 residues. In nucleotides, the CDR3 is TGTGCCAGCAGTTTTCCGGCTGGGGGCGATACGCAGTATTTT. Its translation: CASSFPAGGDTQYF.

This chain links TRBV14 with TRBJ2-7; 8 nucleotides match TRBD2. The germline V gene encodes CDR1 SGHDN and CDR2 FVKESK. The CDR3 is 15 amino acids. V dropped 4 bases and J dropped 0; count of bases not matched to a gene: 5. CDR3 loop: CASSLLAGPSYEQYF. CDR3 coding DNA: TGTGCCAGCAGCCTCTTAGCGGGACCCTCCTACGAGCAGTACTTC.

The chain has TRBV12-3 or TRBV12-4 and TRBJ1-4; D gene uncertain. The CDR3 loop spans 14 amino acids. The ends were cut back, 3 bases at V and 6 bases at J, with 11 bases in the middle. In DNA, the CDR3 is TGTGCCAGCAGTTTCGGGCAGAGACATGAAAAACTGTTTTTT. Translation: CASSFGQRHEKLFF.

CDR3 residues: CASSSQGAWHEQYF. In DNA form, the CDR3 reads TGTGCCAGCAGCTCACAGGGGGCTTGGCACGAGCAGTACTTC. The chain has TRBV7-2 and TRBJ2-7, with 9 positions matching TRBD1. After removal of 4 bases from V and 5 bases from J, the junction contained 6 bases not matched to a gene. CDR1 and CDR2 from the germline V gene are SGHTA and FQGNSA. The CDR3 has 14 amino acids.

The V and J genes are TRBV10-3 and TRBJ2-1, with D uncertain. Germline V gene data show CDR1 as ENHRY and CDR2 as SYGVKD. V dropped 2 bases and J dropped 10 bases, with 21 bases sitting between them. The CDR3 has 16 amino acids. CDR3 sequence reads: CAISENQDRSVSEQFF. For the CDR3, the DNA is TGTGCCATCAGTGAGAACCAGGATAGGTCCGTATCCGAGCAGTTCTTC.

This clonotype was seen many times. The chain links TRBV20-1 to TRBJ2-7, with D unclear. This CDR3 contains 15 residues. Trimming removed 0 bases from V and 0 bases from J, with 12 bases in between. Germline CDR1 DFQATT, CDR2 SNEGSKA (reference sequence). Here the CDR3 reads CSARDRVVPSYEQYF. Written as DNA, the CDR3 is TGCAGTGCTAGAGATCGCGTAGTTCCCTCCTACGAGCAGTACTTC.

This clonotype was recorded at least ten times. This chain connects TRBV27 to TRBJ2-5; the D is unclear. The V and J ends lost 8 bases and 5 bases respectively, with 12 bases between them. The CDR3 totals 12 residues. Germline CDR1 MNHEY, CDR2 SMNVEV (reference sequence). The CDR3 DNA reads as TGTGCCAGCTCAAATGGGGTCGAGACCCAGTACTTC. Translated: CASSNGVETQYF.

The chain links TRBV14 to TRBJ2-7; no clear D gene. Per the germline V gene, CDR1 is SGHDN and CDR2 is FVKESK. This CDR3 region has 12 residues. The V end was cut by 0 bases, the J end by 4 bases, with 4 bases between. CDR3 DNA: TGTGCCAGCAGCCAAGAAAGGTACGAGCAGTACTTC. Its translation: CASSQERYEQYF.

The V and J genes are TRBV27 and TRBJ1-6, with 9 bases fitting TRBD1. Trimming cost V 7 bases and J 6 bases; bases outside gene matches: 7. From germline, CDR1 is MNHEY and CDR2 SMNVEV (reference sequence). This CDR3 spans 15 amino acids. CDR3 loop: CASTWTGETNSPLHF. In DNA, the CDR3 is TGTGCCAGCACCTGGACAGGGGAAACTAATTCACCCCTCCACTTT.

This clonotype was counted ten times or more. The CDR3 is CASTHSGTGLSPLHF. DNA for the CDR3: TGTGCCAGCACCCACTCCGGGACAGGGCTTTCACCCCTCCACTTT. V usage is TRBV12-3 or TRBV12-4 and J usage is TRBJ1-6; 9 bases align to TRBD1. The CDR3 extends over 15 amino acids. J lost 9 bases, V lost 7 bases, and 10 bases had no gene match.

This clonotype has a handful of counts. CDR3 coding DNA: TGCGCCAGCAGCCAAGTGACAGGGAATAGCGAGCAGTACTTC. Its translation: CASSQVTGNSEQYF. This rearrangement joins TRBV4-3 to TRBJ2-7, with 7 bases lining up with TRBD1. The CDR3 sequence is 14 residues long. J was trimmed by 6 bases and V by 1 base; bases with no gene match: 6. Germline values: CDR1 LGHNA, CDR2 YSLEER.

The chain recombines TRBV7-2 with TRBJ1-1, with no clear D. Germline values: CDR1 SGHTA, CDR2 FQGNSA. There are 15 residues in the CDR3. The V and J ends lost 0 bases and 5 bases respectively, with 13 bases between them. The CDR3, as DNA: TGTGCCAGCAGCTTAGCGATCTCCACCCGTACTGAAGCTTTCTTT. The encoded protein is CASSLAISTRTEAFF.

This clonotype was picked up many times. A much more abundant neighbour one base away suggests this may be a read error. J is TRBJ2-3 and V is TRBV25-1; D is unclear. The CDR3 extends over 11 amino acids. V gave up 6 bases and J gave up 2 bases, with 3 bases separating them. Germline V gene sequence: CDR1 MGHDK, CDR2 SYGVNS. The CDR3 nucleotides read TGTGCCAGCAGGCTCACAGATACGCAGTATTTT. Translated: CASRLTDTQYF. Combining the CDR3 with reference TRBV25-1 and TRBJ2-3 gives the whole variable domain EADIYQTPRYLVIGTGKKITLECSQTMGHDKMYWYQQDPGMELHLIHYSYGVNSTEKGDLSSESTVSRIRTEHFPLTLESARPSHTSQYLCASRLTDTQYFGPGTRLTVL.